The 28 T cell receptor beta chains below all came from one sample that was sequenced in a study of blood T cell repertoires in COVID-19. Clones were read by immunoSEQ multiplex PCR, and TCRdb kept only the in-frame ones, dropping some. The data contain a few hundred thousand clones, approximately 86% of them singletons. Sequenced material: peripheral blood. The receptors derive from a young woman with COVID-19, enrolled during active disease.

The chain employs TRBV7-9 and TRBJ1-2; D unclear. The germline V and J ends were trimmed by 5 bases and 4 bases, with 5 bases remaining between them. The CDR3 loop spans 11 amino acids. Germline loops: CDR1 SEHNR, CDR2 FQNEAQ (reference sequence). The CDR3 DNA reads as TGTGCCAGCAGCAAGAGCTATGGCTACACCTTC. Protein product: CASSKSYGYTF.

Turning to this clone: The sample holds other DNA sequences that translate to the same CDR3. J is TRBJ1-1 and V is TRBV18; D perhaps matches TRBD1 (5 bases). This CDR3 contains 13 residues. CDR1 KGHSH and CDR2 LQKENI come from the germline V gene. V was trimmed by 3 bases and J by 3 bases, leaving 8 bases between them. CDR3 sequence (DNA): TGTGCCAGCTCACCCGGACAAGACACTGAAGCTTTCTTT. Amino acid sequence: CASSPGQDTEAFF.

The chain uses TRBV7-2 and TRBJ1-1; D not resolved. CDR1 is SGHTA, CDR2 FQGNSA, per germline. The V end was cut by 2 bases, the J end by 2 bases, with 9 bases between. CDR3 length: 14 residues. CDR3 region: CASSLSPINTEAFF. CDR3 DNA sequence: TGTGCCAGCAGCTTATCCCCTATCAACACTGAAGCTTTCTTT.

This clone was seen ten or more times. The CDR3 spells CSVYKGTGVGEQYF. CDR3 DNA: TGCAGCGTCTATAAAGGGACAGGGGTCGGCGAGCAGTACTTC. V and J are TRBV29-1 and TRBJ2-7, with TRBD1 matching over 10 bases. The CDR3 length is 14 residues. The germline V gene has CDR1 SQVTM and CDR2 ANQGSEA. V lost 6 bases, J lost 6 bases, and 11 bases stayed unmatched.

The CDR3 nucleotides are TGTGCCAGCAGCCAAGATCTCGCGGCTGAAGCTTTCTTT. Its protein product is CASSQDLAAEAFF. V and J are TRBV3-1 (or the pseudogene TRBV3-2) and TRBJ1-1; D gene ambiguous. V lost 0 bases, J lost 6 bases, and 8 bases lay in between. CDR1 is LGHDT, CDR2 YNNKEL, per germline (reference sequence). This CDR3 is 13 amino acids long.

The CDR3 nucleotides read TGTGCCAGTAGTATCTTAACAGGCTCCTACAATGAGCAGTTCTTC. It specifies CASSILTGSYNEQFF. This chain uses TRBV19 with TRBJ2-1, with a possible D match to TRBD1 (5 bases). V shed 3 bases and J shed 0 bases, with 9 bases lying between them. This CDR3 region has 15 residues. The germline CDR1 and CDR2 sequences are LNHDA and SQIVND (reference sequence).

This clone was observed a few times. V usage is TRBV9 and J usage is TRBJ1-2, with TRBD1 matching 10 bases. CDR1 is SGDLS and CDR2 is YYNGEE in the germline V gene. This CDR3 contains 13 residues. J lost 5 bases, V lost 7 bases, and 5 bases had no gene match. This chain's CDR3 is CASRGQGIYGYTF. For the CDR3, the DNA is TGTGCCAGCCGGGGACAGGGGATTTATGGCTACACCTTC.

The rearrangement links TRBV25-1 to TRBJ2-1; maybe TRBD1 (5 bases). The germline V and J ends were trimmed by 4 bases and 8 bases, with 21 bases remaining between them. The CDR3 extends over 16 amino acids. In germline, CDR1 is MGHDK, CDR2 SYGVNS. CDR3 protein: CASSGIHGAPRDEQFF. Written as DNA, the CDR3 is TGTGCCAGCAGTGGCATACATGGGGCACCACGGGATGAGCAGTTCTTC.

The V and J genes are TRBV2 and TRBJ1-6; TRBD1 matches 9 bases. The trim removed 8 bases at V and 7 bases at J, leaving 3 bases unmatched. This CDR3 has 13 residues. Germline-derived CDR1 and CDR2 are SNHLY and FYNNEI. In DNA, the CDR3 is TGTGCCAGCGGAGACAGGGGGAATTCACCCCTCCACTTT. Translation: CASGDRGNSPLHF.

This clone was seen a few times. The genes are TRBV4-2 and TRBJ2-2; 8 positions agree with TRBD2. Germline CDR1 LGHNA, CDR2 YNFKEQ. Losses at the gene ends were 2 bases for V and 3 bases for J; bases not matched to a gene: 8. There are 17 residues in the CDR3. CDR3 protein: CASSQPTGGGHTGELFF. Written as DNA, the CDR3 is TGTGCCAGCAGCCAACCCACGGGGGGGGGTCACACCGGGGAGCTGTTTTTT.

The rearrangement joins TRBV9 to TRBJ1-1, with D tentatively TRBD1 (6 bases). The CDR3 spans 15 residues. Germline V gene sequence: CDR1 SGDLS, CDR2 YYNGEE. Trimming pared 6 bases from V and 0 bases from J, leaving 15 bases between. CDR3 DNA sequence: TGTGCCAGCACCCAGAAAGGACAGATGAACACTGAAGCTTTCTTT. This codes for CASTQKGQMNTEAFF.

The CDR3 sequence: CASSSGTSGTRETQYF. The CDR3 bases are TGTGCCAGCAGTTCGGGGACTAGCGGGACTAGGGAGACCCAGTACTTC. The chain uses TRBV6-2 or TRBV6-3 and TRBJ2-5; the match to TRBD2 covers 13 bases. Unmatched junction bases numbered 7, after V lost 4 bases and J lost 5 bases. There are 16 residues in the CDR3. CDR1 is MNHEY and CDR2 is SVGEGT in the germline V gene.

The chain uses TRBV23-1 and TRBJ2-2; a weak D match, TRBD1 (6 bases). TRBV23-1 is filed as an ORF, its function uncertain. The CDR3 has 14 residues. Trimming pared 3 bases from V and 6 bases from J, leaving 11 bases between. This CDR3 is CASSHRQVPGELFF. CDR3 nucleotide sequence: TGCGCCAGCAGTCATCGACAGGTCCCCGGGGAGCTGTTTTTT.

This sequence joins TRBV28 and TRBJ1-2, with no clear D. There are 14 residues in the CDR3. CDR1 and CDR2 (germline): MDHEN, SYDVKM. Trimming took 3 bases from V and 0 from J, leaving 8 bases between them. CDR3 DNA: TGTGCCAGCAGTTTCGGTGTTGCTAACTATGGCTACACCTTC. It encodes CASSFGVANYGYTF.

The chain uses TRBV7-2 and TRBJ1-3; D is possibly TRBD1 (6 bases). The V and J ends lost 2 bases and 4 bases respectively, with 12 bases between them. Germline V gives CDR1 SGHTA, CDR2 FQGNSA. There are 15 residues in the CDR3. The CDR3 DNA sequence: TGTGCCAGCAGCTTATTGGGCAGGGGAGGAAACACCATATATTTT. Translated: CASSLLGRGGNTIYF.

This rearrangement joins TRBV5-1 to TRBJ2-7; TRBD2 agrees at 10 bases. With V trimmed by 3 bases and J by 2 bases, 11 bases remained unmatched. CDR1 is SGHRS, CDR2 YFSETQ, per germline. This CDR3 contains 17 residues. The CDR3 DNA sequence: TGCGCCAGCAGCTCCTCCGAGAATAGCGGGGGGACCTACGAGCAGTACTTC. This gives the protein CASSSSENSGGTYEQYF.

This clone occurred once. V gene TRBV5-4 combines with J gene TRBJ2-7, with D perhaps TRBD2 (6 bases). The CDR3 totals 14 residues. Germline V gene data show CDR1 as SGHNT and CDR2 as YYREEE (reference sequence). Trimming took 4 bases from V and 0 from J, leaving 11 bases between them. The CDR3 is CASSQGLSSYEQYF. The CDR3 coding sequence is TGTGCCAGCAGCCAGGGACTCTCCTCCTACGAGCAGTACTTC. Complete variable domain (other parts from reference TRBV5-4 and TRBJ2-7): ETGVTQSPTHLIKTRGQQVTLRCSSQSGHNTVSWYQQALGQGPQFIFQYYREEENGRGNFPPRFSGLQFPNYSSELNVNALELDDSALYLCASSQGLSSYEQYFGPGTRLTVT.

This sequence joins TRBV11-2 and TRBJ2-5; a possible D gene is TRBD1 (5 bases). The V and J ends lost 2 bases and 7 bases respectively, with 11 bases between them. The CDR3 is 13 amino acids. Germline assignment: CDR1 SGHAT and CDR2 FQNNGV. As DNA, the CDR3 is TGTGCCAGCAGCTTAAGGGGTACGGGGACCCAGTACTTC. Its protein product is CASSLRGTGTQYF.

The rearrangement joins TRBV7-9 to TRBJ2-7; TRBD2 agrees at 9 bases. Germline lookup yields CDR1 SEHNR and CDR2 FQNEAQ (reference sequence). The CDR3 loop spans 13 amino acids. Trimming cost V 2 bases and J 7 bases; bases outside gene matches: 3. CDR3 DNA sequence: TGTGCCAGCAGCTTACCTAGCGGGACGGAGCAGTACTTC. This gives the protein CASSLPSGTEQYF.

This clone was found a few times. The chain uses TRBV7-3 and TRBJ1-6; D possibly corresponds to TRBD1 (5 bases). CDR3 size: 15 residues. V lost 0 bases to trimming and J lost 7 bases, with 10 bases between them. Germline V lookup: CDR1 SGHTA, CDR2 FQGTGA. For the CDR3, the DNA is TGTGCCAGCAGCTTAACCCCCACAGGAAATTCACCCCTCCACTTT. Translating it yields CASSLTPTGNSPLHF.

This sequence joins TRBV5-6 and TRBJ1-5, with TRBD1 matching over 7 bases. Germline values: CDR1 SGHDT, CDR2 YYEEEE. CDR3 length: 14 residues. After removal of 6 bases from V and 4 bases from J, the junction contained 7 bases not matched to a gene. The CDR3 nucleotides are TGTGCCAGCACAGCCGGGACAGCTAATCAGCCCCAGCATTTT. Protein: CASTAGTANQPQHF.

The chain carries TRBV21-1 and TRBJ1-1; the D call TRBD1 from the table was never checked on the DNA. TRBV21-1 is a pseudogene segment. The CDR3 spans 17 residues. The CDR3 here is CASSRESRQGQGTEAFF. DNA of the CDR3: TGTGCCAGCAGCAGAGAGAGCAGACAGGGGCAGGGTACGGAAGCTTTCTTT.

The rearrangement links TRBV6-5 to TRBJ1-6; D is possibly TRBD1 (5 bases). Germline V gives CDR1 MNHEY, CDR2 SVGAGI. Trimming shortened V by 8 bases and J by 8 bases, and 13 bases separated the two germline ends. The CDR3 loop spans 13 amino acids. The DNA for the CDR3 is TGTGCCAGCCTTACGACGGGGGATTCACCCCTCCACTTT. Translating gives CASLTTGDSPLHF.

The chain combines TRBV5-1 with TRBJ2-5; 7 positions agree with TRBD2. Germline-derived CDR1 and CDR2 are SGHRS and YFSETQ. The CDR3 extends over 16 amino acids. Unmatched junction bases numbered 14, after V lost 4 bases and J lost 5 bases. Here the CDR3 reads CASSPREDPPLETQYF. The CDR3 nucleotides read TGCGCCAGCAGCCCACGGGAGGATCCACCTTTGGAGACCCAGTACTTC.

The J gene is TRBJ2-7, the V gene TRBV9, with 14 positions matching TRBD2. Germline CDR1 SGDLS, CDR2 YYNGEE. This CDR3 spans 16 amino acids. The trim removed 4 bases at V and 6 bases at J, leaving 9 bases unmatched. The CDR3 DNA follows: TGTGCCAGCAGCACCTCGAGACTAGCGGGGGGGCGCGAGCAGTACTTC. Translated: CASSTSRLAGGREQYF.

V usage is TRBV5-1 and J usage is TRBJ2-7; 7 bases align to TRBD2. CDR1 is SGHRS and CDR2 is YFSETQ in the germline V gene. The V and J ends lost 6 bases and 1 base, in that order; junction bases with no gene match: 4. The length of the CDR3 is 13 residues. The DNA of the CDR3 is TGCGCCAGCAATAGCGGGCCATCCTACGAGCAGTACTTC. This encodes CASNSGPSYEQYF. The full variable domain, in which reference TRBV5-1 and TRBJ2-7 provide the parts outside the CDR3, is KAGVTQTPRYLIKTRGQQVTLSCSPISGHRSVSWYQQTPGQGLQFLFEYFSETQRNKGNFPGRFSGRQFSNSRSEMNVSTLELGDSALYLCASNSGPSYEQYFGPGTRLTVT.

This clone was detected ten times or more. CDR3 in DNA: TGTGCCAGCAGAGAGGGTAATCAGCCCCAGCATTTT. This codes for CASREGNQPQHF. The chain is built from TRBV28 and TRBJ1-5; D ambiguous. Trimming removed 6 bases from V and 4 bases from J, with 7 bases in between. CDR3 length equals 12 residues. The germline CDR1 and CDR2 sequences are MDHEN and SYDVKM. Full variable domain (rest looked up from reference TRBV28 and TRBJ1-5): DVKVTQSSRYLVKRTGEKVFLECVQDMDHENMFWYRQDPGLGLRLIYFSYDVKMKEKGDIPEGYSVSREKKERFSLILESASTNQTSMYLCASREGNQPQHFGDGTRLSIL.

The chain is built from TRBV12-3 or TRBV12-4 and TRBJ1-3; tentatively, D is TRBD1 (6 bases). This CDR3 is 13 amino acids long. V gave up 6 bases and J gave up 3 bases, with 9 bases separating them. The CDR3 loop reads CASSGTIGNTIYF. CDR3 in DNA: TGTGCCAGCAGCGGGACAATTGGAAACACCATATATTTT.